What follows are 21 T cell receptor beta chains derived from one specimen sequenced in a study of blood T cell repertoires in COVID-19. Only in-frame clones appear in the TCRdb table, and some are missing; sequencing was by immunoSEQ multiplex PCR. This table holds 150,000 to 200,000 clones, about four fifths found once. Sequencing was performed on peripheral blood. Every receptor here comes from a human donor with acute or convalescent COVID-19. The donor label of this sample is uncertain.

V and J are TRBV11-2 and TRBJ2-5, with 12 bases that match TRBD2. Unmatched junction bases numbered 6, after V lost 5 bases and J lost 5 bases. This CDR3 comprises 15 residues. CDR1 is SGHAT, CDR2 FQNNGV, per germline. The CDR3: CASSNLAGGKETQYF. CDR3 in DNA: TGTGCCAGCAGCAACCTAGCGGGAGGGAAGGAGACCCAGTACTTC.

The V and J genes are TRBV6-2 or TRBV6-3 and TRBJ1-4, with TRBD1 as a possible D gene (6 bases). The V end was cut by 2 bases, the J end by 11 bases, with 9 bases between. The CDR3 covers 12 residues. Germline CDR1 and CDR2: MNHEY and SVGEGT. CDR3 loop: CASSYQGRKLFF. CDR3 bases: TGTGCCAGCAGTTACCAGGGGCGGAAACTGTTTTTT.

The chain combines TRBV7-9 with TRBJ2-1, with 9 bases fitting TRBD1. Trimming cost V 5 bases and J 7 bases; bases outside gene matches: 12. CDR1 is SEHNR, CDR2 FQNEAQ, per germline (reference sequence). The CDR3 runs 16 residues. The CDR3 nucleotides read TGTGCCAGCAGCCATAGCACCGGGACAGGGACGAATGAGCAGTTCTTC. This codes for CASSHSTGTGTNEQFF.

Written as DNA, the CDR3 is TGTGCCAGCAGCTTAATTTCTAGCGTCACAGATACGCAGTATTTT. It translates to CASSLISSVTDTQYF. This rearrangement joins TRBV7-8 to TRBJ2-3, with D maybe TRBD2 (6 bases). Looked up from germline, CDR1 is SGHVS and CDR2 is FQNEAQ. This CDR3 is built from 15 residues. V lost 2 bases and J lost 2, with 11 bases in between.

This chain links TRBV7-8 with TRBJ2-1; D unresolved. The V gene's germline CDR1 is SGHVS and CDR2 FQNEAQ. The length of the CDR3 is 11 residues. Trimming cost V 3 bases and J 10 bases, with 7 bases left between them. The CDR3 coding sequence is TGTGCCAGCAGCTTCAGTCTGGAGCAGTTCTTC. It is translated as CASSFSLEQFF.

The chain has TRBV5-1 and TRBJ2-6; the match to TRBD1 covers 8 bases. Germline lookup yields CDR1 SGHRS and CDR2 YFSETQ. The ends lost 4 bases at V and 4 bases at J; junction bases unmatched: 13. The CDR3 runs to 18 residues. The CDR3: CASSLFDIRGRGANVLTF. DNA for the CDR3: TGCGCCAGCAGCCTCTTCGACATCAGGGGGCGAGGGGCCAACGTCCTGACTTTC.

This clone has only a few counts. V and J are TRBV6-1 and TRBJ1-4, with 8 nucleotides matching TRBD1. This CDR3 has 14 amino acids. Germline V gene sequence: CDR1 MNHNS, CDR2 SASEGT. Losses at the gene ends were 3 bases for V and 8 bases for J; bases not matched to a gene: 5. The CDR3 reads CASSETGVSEKLFF. The CDR3 nucleotides are TGTGCCAGCAGTGAGACAGGGGTCTCCGAAAAACTGTTTTTT.

In its sample, this clone ranks as medium-sized. The chain uses TRBV30 and TRBJ2-1; D possibly corresponds to TRBD1 (5 bases). The CDR3 sequence is 14 residues long. Trimming stripped 2 bases from V and 4 bases from J, with 12 bases between. Germline V gene lookup returns CDR1 GTSNPN and CDR2 SVGIG (reference sequence). In nucleotides, the CDR3 is TGTGCCTGGAGTACAGACCAGGGATACAATGAGCAGTTCTTC. This sequence encodes CAWSTDQGYNEQFF.

The chain has TRBV6-4 and TRBJ2-6, with D possibly TRBD1 on 7 matching bases. This CDR3 has 15 amino acids. V gave up 5 bases and J gave up 12 bases, with 20 bases separating them. Germline-derived CDR1 and CDR2 are MRHNA and SNTAGT. CDR3 residues: CASSPTPRGVSVLTF. The DNA of the CDR3 is TGTGCCAGCAGTCCTACCCCCAGGGGGGTTAGCGTCCTGACTTTC.

This chain connects TRBV3-1 (or the pseudogene TRBV3-2) to TRBJ2-5, with D possibly TRBD1 on 6 matching bases. V was shortened by 1 base and J by 0 bases, with 18 bases between the two germline ends. CDR1 LGHDT and CDR2 YNNKEL come from the germline V gene (reference sequence). CDR3 length: 18 residues. CDR3: CASSQGKGLDRYQETQYF. For the CDR3, the DNA is TGTGCCAGCAGCCAAGGGAAGGGGCTTGACAGGTACCAAGAGACCCAGTACTTC.

This chain connects TRBV5-4 to TRBJ2-7, with 11 bases identical to TRBD2. This CDR3 is 15 amino acids long. The V segment lost 4 bases and the J segment 4 bases; nucleotides outside the gene matches: 7. From germline, CDR1 is SGHNT and CDR2 YYREEE (reference sequence). CDR3 region: CASSGAGTSGYEQYF. As DNA, the CDR3 is TGTGCCAGCAGCGGAGCCGGGACTAGCGGTTACGAGCAGTACTTC. The whole variable domain, remainder taken from reference TRBV5-4 and TRBJ2-7, is ETGVTQSPTHLIKTRGQQVTLRCSSQSGHNTVSWYQQALGQGPQFIFQYYREEENGRGNFPPRFSGLQFPNYSSELNVNALELDDSALYLCASSGAGTSGYEQYFGPGTRLTVT.

The DNA for the CDR3 is TGCGCCAGCACCCTAGGGGGCAATGGGAATTCACCCCTCCACTTT. Protein product: CASTLGGNGNSPLHF. This chain connects TRBV4-1 to TRBJ1-6; 7 bases fit TRBD1. J gave up 7 bases and V 7 bases, and 10 bases lay outside the gene matches. There are 15 residues in the CDR3. Germline lookup yields CDR1 MGHRA and CDR2 YSYEKL.

The chain combines TRBV7-9 with TRBJ2-7, with TRBD2 identical over 7 bases. This CDR3 spans 13 amino acids. CDR1 SEHNR and CDR2 FQNEAQ come from the germline V gene (reference sequence). Unmatched junction bases numbered 4, after V lost 3 bases and J lost 5 bases. CDR3 residues: CASSFGRGDEQYF. The CDR3 coding sequence is TGTGCCAGCAGCTTTGGACGGGGGGACGAGCAGTACTTC. The variable domain in full, completed from reference TRBV7-9 and TRBJ2-7, reads DTGVSQNPRHKITKRGQNVTFRCDPISEHNRLYWYRQTLGQGPEFLTYFQNEAQLEKSRLLSDRFSAERPKGSFSTLEIQRTEQGDSAMYLCASSFGRGDEQYFGPGTRLTVT.

This clone was seen just once. In DNA form, the CDR3 reads TGTGCCAGCAGTTCCCCCACGCTGCGCGAGCAGTACTTC. Translation gives CASSSPTLREQYF. The gene calls are TRBV28 and TRBJ2-7; D not resolved. Looked up from germline, CDR1 is MDHEN and CDR2 is SYDVKM. Trimming cost V 4 bases and J 6 bases, with 13 bases left between them. The CDR3 loop spans 13 amino acids.

The sample holds one count of this clone. The chain is built from TRBV7-9 and TRBJ1-3; D is uncertain. The V and J ends lost 3 bases and 7 bases respectively, with 10 bases between them. Germline V gene data show CDR1 as SEHNR and CDR2 as FQNEAQ (reference sequence). This CDR3 has 13 residues. The CDR3 DNA reads TGTGCCAGCAGCTTGGACTCCGGTAACACCATATATTTT. Its protein is CASSLDSGNTIYF.

The genes are TRBV19 and TRBJ1-5; D may be TRBD1 (5 bases). Germline CDR1 is LNHDA and CDR2 is SQIVND (reference sequence). V was cut by 5 bases and J by 0 bases, with 14 bases left in between. This CDR3 contains 16 residues. For the CDR3, the DNA is TGTGCCAGTAGTCGGCCGGGGGACTATAGCAATCAGCCCCAGCATTTT. Its translation: CASSRPGDYSNQPQHF.

The genes are TRBV5-4 and TRBJ1-4, with D maybe TRBD1 (6 bases). The CDR3 is 14 amino acids. The germline CDR1 and CDR2 sequences are SGHNT and YYREEE (reference sequence). Trimming stripped 3 bases from V and 3 bases from J, with 9 bases between. This CDR3 is CASSSGQPNEKLFF. The CDR3, as DNA: TGTGCCAGCAGCTCCGGACAGCCTAATGAAAAACTGTTTTTT.

This clone came up a few times. The chain joins TRBV7-9 to TRBJ2-7, with 7 bases aligning to TRBD2. The germline gives CDR1 SEHNR, CDR2 FQNEAQ (reference sequence). The CDR3 runs to 16 residues. With V trimmed by 1 base and J by 3 bases, 9 bases remained unmatched. CDR3 sequence reads: CASSLGTSGTLYEQYF. CDR3 DNA sequence: TGTGCCAGCAGCTTAGGGACTAGTGGAACCCTCTACGAGCAGTACTTC.

The chain recombines TRBV6-1 with TRBJ2-7, with a tentative D call TRBD2 (7 bases). The germline V and J ends were trimmed by 3 bases and 4 bases, with 10 bases remaining between them. Germline V gene lookup returns CDR1 MNHNS and CDR2 SASEGT. This CDR3 spans 13 amino acids. The CDR3 coding sequence is TGTGCCAGCAGTGAGGGGGGGCGGTACGAGCAGTACTTC. Translation gives CASSEGGRYEQYF.

This chain connects TRBV6-5 to TRBJ2-5; TRBD2 aligns across 9 bases. This CDR3 is 15 amino acids long. The junction had 3 bases not matched to a gene; V was cut back by 0 bases and J by 4 bases. Germline V lookup: CDR1 MNHEY, CDR2 SVGAGI. CDR3 sequence: CASSYSRAGGETQYF. The CDR3 nucleotides are TGTGCCAGCAGTTACTCGAGAGCGGGGGGAGAGACCCAGTACTTC.

The CDR3 DNA is TGTGCCAGCAGCTCTATAGGGGGACGGACTAGCGGATACAATGAGCAGTTCTTC. Translated, it gives CASSSIGGRTSGYNEQFF. The genes are TRBV7-3 and TRBJ2-1; TRBD2 matches 10 bases. Germline V CDR1 and CDR2: SGHTA, FQGTGA. There are 18 residues in the CDR3. Trimming removed 4 bases from V and 4 bases from J; junction bases left unmatched: 13.